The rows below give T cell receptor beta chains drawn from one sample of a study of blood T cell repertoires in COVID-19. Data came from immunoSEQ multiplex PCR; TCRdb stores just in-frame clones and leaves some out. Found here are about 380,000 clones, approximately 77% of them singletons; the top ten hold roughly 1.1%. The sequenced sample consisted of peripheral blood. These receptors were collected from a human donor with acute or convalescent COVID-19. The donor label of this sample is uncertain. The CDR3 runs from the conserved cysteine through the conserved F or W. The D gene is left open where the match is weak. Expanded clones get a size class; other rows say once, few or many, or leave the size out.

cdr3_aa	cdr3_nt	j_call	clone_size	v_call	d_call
CASSLWLNEQFF	TGTGCCAGCAGTCTCTGGCTCAATGAGCAGTTCTTC	TRBJ2-1	NA	TRBV12-3/TRBV12-4	NA
CASSWGQGALGDTQYF	TGTGCCAGCAGCTGGGGACAGGGGGCGCTCGGAGATACGCAGTATTTT	TRBJ2-3	NA	TRBV9	TRBD1
CASSFYENQPQHF	TGTGCCAGCAGCTTCTATGAGAATCAGCCCCAGCATTTT	TRBJ1-5	NA	TRBV7-9	NA
CASSFSTSNYGYTF	TGTGCCAGCAGTTTTAGTACTAGTAACTATGGCTACACCTTC	TRBJ1-2	NA	TRBV27	NA
CASSQDPRVLDTQYF	TGTGCCAGCAGCCAAGACCCCCGTGTCTTGGATACGCAGTATTTT	TRBJ2-3	NA	TRBV3-1/TRBV3-2	NA
CAIGQRDTQYF	TGTGCCATAGGACAGAGAGATACGCAGTATTTT	TRBJ2-3	many	TRBV10-3	NA
CASSLEAERGRNTEAFF	TGTGCCAGCAGCTTGGAGGCCGAGAGGGGGCGTAACACTGAAGCTTTCTTT	TRBJ1-1	NA	TRBV5-6	TRBD1
CASSTGTFYGYTF	TGTGCCAGCAGTACCGGGACATTCTATGGCTACACCTTC	TRBJ1-2	few	TRBV2	NA
CSYQQAFVDNEQFF	TGCAGCTATCAACAGGCCTTTGTTGACAATGAGCAGTTCTTC	TRBJ2-1	NA	TRBV29-1	NA
CASRPRRLEGPGELFF	TGTGCCAGCAGGCCACGAAGGCTAGAGGGTCCCGGGGAGCTGTTTTTT	TRBJ2-2	few	TRBV7-2	NA